This TCR beta chain came from a study of identical twins. General observations from the study: Among beta out-of-frame sequences, excess sharing between twins appeared weaker. Part of the zero-insertion signal could reflect confounding by invariant MAIT and iNKT cells.

This clonotype has just a few counts. Its specificity is unknown. The CDR3 extends over 15 amino acids. Germline loops: CDR1 SGHRS, CDR2 YFSETQ. Trimming took 4 bases from V and 0 from J; bases not matched to a gene: 5. TCRdb itself ran the 5' RACE reads through MiXCR, one entry per CDR3 protein. The sample lists nearly 900,000 distinct CDR3 sequences; 12% were seen once. These sequences were also reported in another study, on yellow fever vaccine responses in identical twins.

The origin of this receptor is a woman aged 18 to 35 in good health. The rearrangement joins TRBV5-1 to TRBJ2-3; 7 nucleotides line up with TRBD1. The sample comprised PBMCs. The CDR3 DNA follows: TGCGCCAGCAGCCCACAGACAGGGAGCACAGATACGCAGTATTTT. Its translation: CASSPQTGSTDTQYF. Combining the CDR3 with reference TRBV5-1 and TRBJ2-3 gives the whole variable domain KAGVTQTPRYLIKTRGQQVTLSCSPISGHRSVSWYQQTPGQGLQFLFEYFSETQRNKGNFPGRFSGRQFSNSRSEMNVSTLELGDSALYLCASSPQTGSTDTQYFGPGTRLTVL.